This T cell receptor (beta chain) was obtained from a study of blood T cells in healthy people across ages. PCR was performed a second time for about 7 to 12 cycles using a sample-barcoded 5' primer and a J-beta primer mix. TCRdb reanalysed the 5' RACE reads using MiXCR and keeps one entry per CDR3 protein. The repertoire holds about 1.1 million distinct CDR3 sequences, with more than 30% as singletons. V shed 5 bases and J shed 0 bases, with 11 bases lying between them. Germline CDR1 reads MNHEY; CDR2 reads SMNVEV (reference sequence). The CDR3 spans 15 residues. Isolating PBMCs gave at least 6 million of these cells per sample.

Specimen: blood. This clonotype originated in a man aged 18-30 years in good health. V is TRBV27 and J is TRBJ2-1; a weak D match, TRBD2 (5 bases). The CDR3 DNA follows: TGTGCCAGCAGTCCCCCGGGGAACTCCTACAATGAGCAGTTCTTC. Residues: CASSPPGNSYNEQFF.